The 31 T cell receptor beta chains listed next were all sequenced from one sample in a study of cytomegalovirus exposure and HLA in healthy donors. Researchers ran the PCR with 60 Vbeta and 13 Jbeta primers. The data were produced by immunoSEQ multiplex PCR, yet TCRdb's version contains in-frame clones alone and is incomplete. Of about 130,000 clones listed, over 75% are singletons. Sequenced input: PBMCs. These receptors all come from a woman aged 40 to 50 in good health and CMV-seropositive.

The sample holds a few counts of this clone. The chain links TRBV6-1 to TRBJ2-7; 9 bases are shared with TRBD1. Germline-derived CDR1 and CDR2 are MNHNS and SASEGT. Unmatched junction bases numbered 5, after V lost 8 bases and J lost 3 bases. The CDR3 loop spans 13 amino acids. The CDR3 DNA reads TGTGCCAGCGGGGACAGGGACTTCTACGAGCAGTACTTC. Translated, it gives CASGDRDFYEQYF.

This clone was seen only once. The chain is built from TRBV5-1 and TRBJ1-3; no clear D gene. The CDR3 totals 16 residues. Germline CDR1 and CDR2: SGHRS and YFSETQ. V lost 0 bases and J 1 base, leaving 11 bases between the germline ends. The CDR3 here is CASSLDGGVSGNTIYF. In DNA form, the CDR3 reads TGCGCCAGCAGCTTGGATGGCGGCGTTTCTGGAAACACCATATATTTT.

The chain joins TRBV28 to TRBJ1-4; weak D call: TRBD1 (5 bases). The CDR3 spans 12 residues. CDR1 is MDHEN, CDR2 SYDVKM, per germline. The ends were cut back, 10 bases at V and 9 bases at J, with 15 bases in the middle. This chain's CDR3 is CATAVGGKKLFF. In DNA form, the CDR3 reads TGTGCCACAGCAGTGGGGGGGAAAAAACTGTTTTTT.

The V gene is TRBV18, the J gene TRBJ1-1; weak D call: TRBD1 (5 bases). V lost 2 bases and J lost 5, with 15 bases in between. The length of the CDR3 is 15 residues. Germline values: CDR1 KGHSH, CDR2 LQKENI. CDR3 sequence: CASSPGSRAGTEAFF. CDR3 nucleotide sequence: TGTGCCAGCTCACCAGGGTCCAGGGCCGGGACTGAAGCTTTCTTT.

The chain combines TRBV13 with TRBJ1-4, with D possibly being TRBD1 (5 bases). CDR1 is PRHDT and CDR2 is FYEKMQ in the germline V gene (reference sequence). V was shortened by 5 bases and J by 8 bases, with 15 bases between the two germline ends. This CDR3 has 14 amino acids. CDR3 residues: CASSVRVYQEKLFF. CDR3 DNA: TGTGCCAGCAGCGTCAGGGTTTATCAAGAAAAACTGTTTTTT.

This rearrangement joins TRBV6-4 to TRBJ2-7, with a weak D call TRBD1 (5 bases). CDR1 and CDR2 from the germline V gene are MRHNA and SNTAGT. The CDR3 totals 14 residues. V shed 3 bases and J shed 3 bases, with 12 bases lying between them. Here the CDR3 DNA reads TGTGCCAGCAGTGAACTGACAGTGATCTACGAGCAGTACTTC. It is translated as CASSELTVIYEQYF.

This clone was seen just once. This chain connects TRBV27 to TRBJ2-5, with 8 bases fitting TRBD1. Germline V gene data show CDR1 as MNHEY and CDR2 as SMNVEV (reference sequence). The length of the CDR3 is 15 residues. V shed 4 bases, J shed 5 bases, and the junction held 9 bases outside the gene matches. The CDR3 DNA reads TGTGCCAGCAGTTCCCGACAGGGGAGAGCGGAGACCCAGTACTTC. This codes for CASSSRQGRAETQYF.

The gene calls are TRBV27 and TRBJ2-7, with 8 bases fitting TRBD1. Germline V gene data show CDR1 as MNHEY and CDR2 as SMNVEV (reference sequence). The CDR3 is made up of 15 amino acids. The V and J ends lost 4 bases and 2 bases, in that order; junction bases with no gene match: 7. The chain's CDR3 is CASSYSGTGPYEQYF. CDR3 DNA: TGTGCCAGCAGTTATTCCGGGACAGGCCCCTACGAGCAGTACTTC.

The V call is TRBV5-4, the J call TRBJ2-1; D is unclear. The germline V gene has CDR1 SGHNT and CDR2 YYREEE (reference sequence). The CDR3 is 11 residues long. Between the trimmed V and J ends, which lost 2 bases and 5 bases, there was a span of 2 bases. The CDR3: CASSFNNEQFF. The CDR3 nucleotides read TGTGCCAGCAGCTTTAACAATGAGCAGTTCTTC.

This chain joins TRBV4-1 and TRBJ1-4; D gene uncertain. This CDR3 spans 17 amino acids. The V gene lost 1 base and the J gene lost 0 bases, with 12 bases spanning the gap. The germline V gene has CDR1 MGHRA and CDR2 YSYEKL. The CDR3 DNA follows: TGCGCCAGCAGCCAAGTCCACACCTCCTCAACTAATGAAAAACTGTTTTTT. Encoded protein: CASSQVHTSSTNEKLFF.

The chain joins TRBV4-1 to TRBJ2-7; 8 positions agree with TRBD2. The CDR3 length is 16 residues. Germline V CDR1 and CDR2: MGHRA, YSYEKL. V was clipped by 0 bases and J by 3 bases; unmatched bases: 7. The chain's CDR3 is CASSQEPPGGGYEQYF. DNA for the CDR3: TGCGCCAGCAGCCAAGAGCCCCCGGGAGGGGGCTACGAGCAGTACTTC.

V and J are TRBV18 and TRBJ2-3, with D perhaps TRBD1 (6 bases). Germline V gives CDR1 KGHSH, CDR2 LQKENI. The CDR3 sequence is 14 residues long. The V end lost 7 bases, the J end lost 2 bases, and 13 bases lay between the germline ends. This CDR3 is CASLQGPDTDTQYF. CDR3 nucleotides: TGTGCCAGCTTGCAGGGGCCTGACACAGATACGCAGTATTTT.

The rearrangement joins TRBV4-1 to TRBJ1-5, with 10 bases lining up with TRBD1. Germline assignment: CDR1 MGHRA and CDR2 YSYEKL. V was clipped by 2 bases and J by 2 bases; unmatched bases: 9. The CDR3 contains 18 residues. In DNA, the CDR3 is TGCGCCAGCAGCCAAACCGGGACAGGGGATTGGGGCAATCAGCCCCAGCATTTT. Its translation: CASSQTGTGDWGNQPQHF.

This chain's CDR3 is CASSAAESYEQYF. Here the CDR3 DNA reads TGTGCCAGCAGCGCCGCAGAAAGCTACGAGCAGTACTTC. The chain combines TRBV7-9 with TRBJ2-7; D remains ambiguous. The germline gives CDR1 SEHNR, CDR2 FQNEAQ (reference sequence). Trimming took off 5 bases at V and 3 bases at J, with 11 bases between the two ends. The CDR3 has 13 amino acids.

This clone occurred a few times. The gene calls are TRBV2 and TRBJ1-4; TRBD1 is a possible D gene (6 bases). The V and J ends lost 5 bases and 5 bases respectively, with 15 bases between them. Germline assignment: CDR1 SNHLY and CDR2 FYNNEI. CDR3 length equals 15 residues. The CDR3 sequence is CASSQIQGLNEKLFF. DNA for the CDR3: TGTGCCAGCAGTCAAATACAGGGACTAAATGAAAAACTGTTTTTT. Supplemented by reference TRBV2 and TRBJ1-4, the full variable domain reads EPEVTQTPSHQVTQMGQEVILRCVPISNHLYFYWYRQILGQKVEFLVSFYNNEISEKSEIFDDQFSVERPDGSNFTLKIRSTKLEDSAMYFCASSQIQGLNEKLFFGSGTQLSVL.

The chain couples TRBV5-1 to TRBJ2-7, with D perhaps TRBD2 (5 bases). Deletions cut 0 bases from V and 6 bases from J, with 13 bases between. This CDR3 comprises 14 residues. Germline assignment: CDR1 SGHRS and CDR2 YFSETQ. The CDR3 region is CASSLDGSLSEQYF. The CDR3 DNA reads as TGCGCCAGCAGCTTGGATGGGAGTCTAAGCGAGCAGTACTTC.

The V call is TRBV19, the J call TRBJ1-1; D is uncertain. This CDR3 has 15 amino acids. Between the trimmed V and J ends, which lost 5 bases and 3 bases, there was a span of 16 bases. Germline CDR1 LNHDA, CDR2 SQIVND (reference sequence). The CDR3 here is CASSANLVGDTEAFF. In nucleotides, the CDR3 is TGTGCCAGTAGTGCGAACCTCGTGGGCGACACTGAAGCTTTCTTT.

The V call is TRBV5-1, the J call TRBJ1-2; 8 bases fit TRBD1. J lost 5 bases, V lost 1 base, and 7 bases had no gene match. This CDR3 comprises 15 residues. The germline CDR1 and CDR2 sequences are SGHRS and YFSETQ. CDR3 sequence (DNA): TGCGCCAGCAGCTTGTCGGGGGACAGGTTTTATGGCTACACCTTC. It encodes CASSLSGDRFYGYTF.

The CDR3 loop reads CASSLTSGRSYNEQFF. The CDR3 bases are TGTGCCAGCAGCTTAACTAGCGGGAGGTCCTACAATGAGCAGTTCTTC. This chain uses TRBV7-3 with TRBJ2-1; 10 positions match TRBD2. The CDR3 sequence is 16 residues long. V shed 0 bases and J 1 base; nucleotides not matched to a gene: 0. Germline CDR1 SGHTA, CDR2 FQGTGA.

The rearrangement joins TRBV11-2 to TRBJ2-1, with TRBD2 matching 7 bases. From germline, CDR1 is SGHAT and CDR2 FQNNGV. The trim removed 1 base at V and 9 bases at J, leaving 9 bases unmatched. The CDR3 totals 15 residues. This chain's CDR3 is CASSLVSGKEFEQFF. In DNA form, the CDR3 reads TGTGCCAGCAGCTTAGTAAGCGGGAAGGAATTTGAGCAGTTCTTC.

The gene calls are TRBV4-2 and TRBJ2-2, with 11 bases that match TRBD2. V lost 1 base, J lost 4 bases, and 8 bases stayed unmatched. This CDR3 is built from 18 residues. Germline loops: CDR1 LGHNA, CDR2 YNFKEQ. The CDR3 sequence: CASSQVGLAGGGTGELFF. In DNA form, the CDR3 reads TGTGCCAGCAGCCAAGTCGGGCTAGCGGGAGGCGGCACCGGGGAGCTGTTTTTT.

V usage is TRBV4-2 and J usage is TRBJ2-1, with a weak D call TRBD2 (6 bases). This CDR3 contains 16 residues. In germline, CDR1 is LGHNA, CDR2 YNFKEQ. V was shortened by 0 bases and J by 0 bases, with 9 bases between the two germline ends. The CDR3 spells CASSQDGTHSYNEQFF. The CDR3 region has the DNA TGTGCCAGCAGCCAAGACGGGACTCACTCCTACAATGAGCAGTTCTTC.

The chain combines TRBV25-1 with TRBJ2-7, with D possibly being TRBD2 (5 bases). The CDR3 runs to 14 residues. Germline CDR1 and CDR2: MGHDK and SYGVNS. Trimming shortened V by 3 bases and J by 0 bases, and 9 bases separated the two germline ends. The CDR3 here is CASSESRDSYEQYF. For the CDR3, the DNA is TGTGCCAGCAGTGAGTCACGGGACTCCTACGAGCAGTACTTC.

The rearrangement links TRBV7-9 to TRBJ2-1; possibly TRBD2 for D (5 bases). This CDR3 contains 15 residues. The V and J ends lost 3 bases and 8 bases respectively, with 17 bases between them. Germline V gene sequence: CDR1 SEHNR, CDR2 FQNEAQ (reference sequence). In nucleotides, the CDR3 is TGTGCCAGCAGCTTGATGAATAGCGATTACGATGAGCAGTTCTTC. It specifies CASSLMNSDYDEQFF.

The chain is built from TRBV2 and TRBJ1-3; D perhaps matches TRBD1 (5 bases). The germline CDR1 and CDR2 sequences are SNHLY and FYNNEI. The CDR3 has 16 residues. V was clipped by 4 bases and J by 0 bases, with 13 bases between them. The CDR3 is CASSAVRDYSGNTIYF. In DNA, the CDR3 is TGTGCCAGCAGTGCGGTCCGGGACTACTCTGGAAACACCATATATTTT.

The V call is TRBV7-9, the J call TRBJ2-1, with 7 bases identical to TRBD2. The CDR3 extends over 14 amino acids. The J segment lost 4 bases and the V segment lost 5 bases, leaving 5 bases of the junction unmatched. Germline V lookup: CDR1 SEHNR, CDR2 FQNEAQ (reference sequence). The CDR3 is CASSPGTTYNEQFF. In nucleotides, the CDR3 is TGTGCCAGCAGCCCCGGGACTACATACAATGAGCAGTTCTTC.

The table lists this clone with a count of one. V is TRBV29-1 and J is TRBJ2-7; a weak D match, TRBD1 (6 bases). The V and J ends lost 7 bases and 4 bases respectively, with 14 bases between them. The CDR3 covers 12 residues. The germline CDR1 and CDR2 sequences are SQVTM and ANQGSEA. For the CDR3, the DNA is TGCAGCGCCCTCGGGACACTTTACGAGCAGTACTTC. It translates to CSALGTLYEQYF.

V gene TRBV5-1 combines with J gene TRBJ2-6; 7 bases match TRBD1. Germline-derived CDR1 and CDR2 are SGHRS and YFSETQ. The CDR3 has 17 amino acids. The V and J ends lost 3 bases and 0 bases, in that order; junction bases with no gene match: 6. DNA for the CDR3: TGCGCCAGCAGCTCGAGGACAGGCAACTCTGGGGCCAACGTCCTGACTTTC. It yields the protein CASSSRTGNSGANVLTF. Variable domain in full (rest from reference TRBV5-1 and TRBJ2-6): KAGVTQTPRYLIKTRGQQVTLSCSPISGHRSVSWYQQTPGQGLQFLFEYFSETQRNKGNFPGRFSGRQFSNSRSEMNVSTLELGDSALYLCASSSRTGNSGANVLTFGAGSRLTVL.

This chain connects TRBV9 to TRBJ2-3; the match to TRBD2 covers 7 bases. This CDR3 spans 14 amino acids. Per the germline V gene, CDR1 is SGDLS and CDR2 is YYNGEE. V was clipped by 3 bases and J by 2 bases; unmatched bases: 3. This chain's CDR3 is CASSDRLATDTQYF. The CDR3 DNA follows: TGTGCCAGCAGCGACCGACTAGCCACAGATACGCAGTATTTT. The variable domain in full, with the rest retrieved from reference TRBV9 and TRBJ2-3, is DSGVTQTPKHLITATGQRVTLRCSPRSGDLSVYWYQQSLDQGLQFLIQYYNGEERAKGNILERFSAQQFPDLHSELNLSSLELGDSALYFCASSDRLATDTQYFGPGTRLTVL.

This clone was seen a few times. This chain joins TRBV2 and TRBJ1-1; D not certain. The V gene lost 4 bases and the J gene lost 6 bases, with 6 bases spanning the gap. The CDR3 is 11 residues long. CDR1 and CDR2 (germline): SNHLY, FYNNEI. The chain's CDR3 is CASSGGAEAFF. The CDR3 coding sequence is TGTGCCAGCAGTGGCGGGGCTGAAGCTTTCTTT.

This chain uses TRBV5-8 with TRBJ2-1; TRBD2 matches 10 bases. Per the germline V gene, CDR1 is SGHTS and CDR2 is YDEGEE. CDR3 length: 15 amino acids. V lost 4 bases to trimming and J lost 15 bases; unmatched junction nucleotides: 16. The CDR3 DNA reads TGTGCCAGCAGCCCCAGGACTAGCGGCCCGTCTTTGAGGTTCTTC. Its protein is CASSPRTSGPSLRFF.